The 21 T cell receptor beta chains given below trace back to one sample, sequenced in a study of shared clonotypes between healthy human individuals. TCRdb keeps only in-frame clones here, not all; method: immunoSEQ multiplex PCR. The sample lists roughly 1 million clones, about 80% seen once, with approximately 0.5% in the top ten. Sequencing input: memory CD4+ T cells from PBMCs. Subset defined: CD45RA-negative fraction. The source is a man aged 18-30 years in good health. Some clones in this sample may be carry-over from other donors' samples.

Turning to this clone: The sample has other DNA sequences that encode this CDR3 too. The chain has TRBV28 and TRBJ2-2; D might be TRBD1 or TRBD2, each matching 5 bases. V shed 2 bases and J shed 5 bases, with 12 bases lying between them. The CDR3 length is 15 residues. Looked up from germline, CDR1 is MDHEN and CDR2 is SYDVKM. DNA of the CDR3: TGTGCCAGCAGTTTAGGGGGACGGGGAACCGGGGAGCTGTTTTTT. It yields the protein CASSLGGRGTGELFF.

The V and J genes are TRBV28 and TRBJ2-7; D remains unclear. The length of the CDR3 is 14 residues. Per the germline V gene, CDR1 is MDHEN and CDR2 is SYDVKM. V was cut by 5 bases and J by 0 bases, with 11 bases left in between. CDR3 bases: TGTGCCAGCAGTACACATTCCTTCTCCTACGAGCAGTACTTC. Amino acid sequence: CASSTHSFSYEQYF.

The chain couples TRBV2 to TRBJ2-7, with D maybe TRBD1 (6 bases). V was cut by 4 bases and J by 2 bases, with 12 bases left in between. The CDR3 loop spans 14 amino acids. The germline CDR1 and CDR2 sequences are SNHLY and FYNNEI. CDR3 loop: CASSATGTPYEQYF. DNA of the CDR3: TGTGCCAGCAGTGCCACCGGGACACCCTACGAGCAGTACTTC.

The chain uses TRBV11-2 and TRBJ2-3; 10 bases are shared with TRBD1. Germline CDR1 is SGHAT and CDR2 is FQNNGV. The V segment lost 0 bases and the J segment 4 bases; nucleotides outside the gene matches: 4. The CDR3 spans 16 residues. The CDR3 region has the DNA TGTGCCAGCAGCTTAGATCGGGACAGGGGATCAGATACGCAGTATTTT. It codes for CASSLDRDRGSDTQYF.

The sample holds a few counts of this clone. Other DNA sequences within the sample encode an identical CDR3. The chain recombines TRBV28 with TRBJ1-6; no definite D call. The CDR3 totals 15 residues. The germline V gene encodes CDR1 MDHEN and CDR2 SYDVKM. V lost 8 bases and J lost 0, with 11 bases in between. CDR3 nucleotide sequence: TGTGCCAGCCGACTATCGAGCTCCTATAATTCACCCCTCCACTTT. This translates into CASRLSSSYNSPLHF.

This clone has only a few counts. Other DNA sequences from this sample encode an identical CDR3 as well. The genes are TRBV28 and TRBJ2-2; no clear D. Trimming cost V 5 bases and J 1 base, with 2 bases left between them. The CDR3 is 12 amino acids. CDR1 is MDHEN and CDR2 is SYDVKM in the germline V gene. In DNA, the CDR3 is TGTGCCAGCAGTCGGAACACCGGGGAGCTGTTTTTT. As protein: CASSRNTGELFF.

Here the CDR3 reads CASSPPIGTSEHNEQFF. The CDR3 bases are TGTGCCAGCTCACCGCCCATCGGGACTAGCGAGCACAATGAGCAGTTCTTC. This chain uses TRBV18 with TRBJ2-1; 10 bases are shared with TRBD2. The CDR3 consists of 17 residues. With 3 bases clipped from V and 5 bases from J, the junction kept 10 bases outside the gene matches. CDR1 and CDR2 from the germline V gene are KGHSH and LQKENI.

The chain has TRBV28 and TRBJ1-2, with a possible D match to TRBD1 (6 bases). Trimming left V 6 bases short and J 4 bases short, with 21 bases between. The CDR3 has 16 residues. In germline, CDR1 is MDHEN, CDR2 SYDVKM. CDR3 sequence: CASSLPGAQGPYGYTF. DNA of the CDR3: TGTGCCAGCAGCCTACCCGGGGCACAGGGTCCCTATGGCTACACCTTC.

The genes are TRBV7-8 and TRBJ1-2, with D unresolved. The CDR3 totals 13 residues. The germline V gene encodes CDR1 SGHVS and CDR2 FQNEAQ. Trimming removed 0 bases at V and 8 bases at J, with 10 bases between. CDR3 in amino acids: CASSLAMKKGYTF. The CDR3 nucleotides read TGTGCCAGCAGCTTAGCGATGAAAAAGGGCTACACCTTC.

The CDR3 reads CASSDSRGAGETQYF. Written as DNA, the CDR3 is TGTGCCAGCAGTGATTCTAGGGGGGCTGGAGAGACCCAGTACTTC. The chain links TRBV25-1 to TRBJ2-5; either TRBD1 or TRBD2 may supply D (6 bases each). V was shortened by 3 bases and J by 4 bases, with 15 bases between the two germline ends. CDR1 and CDR2 (germline): MGHDK, SYGVNS. There are 15 residues in the CDR3.

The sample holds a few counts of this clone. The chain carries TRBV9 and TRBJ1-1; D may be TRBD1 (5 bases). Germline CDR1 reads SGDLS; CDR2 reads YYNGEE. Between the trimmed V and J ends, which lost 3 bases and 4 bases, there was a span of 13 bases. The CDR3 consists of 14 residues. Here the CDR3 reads CASSARAEGTEAFF. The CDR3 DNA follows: TGTGCCAGCAGCGCCAGGGCCGAGGGCACTGAAGCTTTCTTT.

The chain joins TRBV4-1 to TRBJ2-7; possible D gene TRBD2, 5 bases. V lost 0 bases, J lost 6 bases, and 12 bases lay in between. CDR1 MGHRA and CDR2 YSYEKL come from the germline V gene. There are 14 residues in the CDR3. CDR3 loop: CASSQDSSGFEQYF. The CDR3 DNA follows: TGCGCCAGCAGCCAAGATTCGTCGGGGTTCGAGCAGTACTTC.

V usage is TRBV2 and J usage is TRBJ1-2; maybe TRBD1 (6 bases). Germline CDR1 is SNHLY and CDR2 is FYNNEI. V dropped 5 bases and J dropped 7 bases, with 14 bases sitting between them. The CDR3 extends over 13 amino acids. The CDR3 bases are TGTGCCAGCAGTAAATGGGGGGCCTCTGGCTACACCTTC. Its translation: CASSKWGASGYTF. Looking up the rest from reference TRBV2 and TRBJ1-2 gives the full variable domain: EPEVTQTPSHQVTQMGQEVILRCVPISNHLYFYWYRQILGQKVEFLVSFYNNEISEKSEIFDDQFSVERPDGSNFTLKIRSTKLEDSAMYFCASSKWGASGYTFGSGTRLTVV.

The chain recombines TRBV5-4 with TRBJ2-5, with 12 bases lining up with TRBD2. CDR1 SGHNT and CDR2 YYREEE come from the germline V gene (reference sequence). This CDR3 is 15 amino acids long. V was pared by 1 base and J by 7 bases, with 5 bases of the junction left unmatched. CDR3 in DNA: TGTGCCAGCAGCTTGCTAGCGGGAGGGCCAGGGACCCAGTACTTC. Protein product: CASSLLAGGPGTQYF.

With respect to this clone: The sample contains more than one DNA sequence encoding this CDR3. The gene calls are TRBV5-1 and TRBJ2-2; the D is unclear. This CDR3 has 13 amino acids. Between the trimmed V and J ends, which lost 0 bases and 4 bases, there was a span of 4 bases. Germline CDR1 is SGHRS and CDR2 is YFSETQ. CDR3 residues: CASSLDLTGELFF. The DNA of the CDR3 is TGCGCCAGCAGCTTGGACCTCACCGGGGAGCTGTTTTTT.

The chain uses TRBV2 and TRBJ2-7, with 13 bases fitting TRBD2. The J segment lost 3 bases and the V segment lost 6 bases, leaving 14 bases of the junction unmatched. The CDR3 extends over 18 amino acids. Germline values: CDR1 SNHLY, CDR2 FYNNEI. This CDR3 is CASSPGLAGTKGVYEQYF. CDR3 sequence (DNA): TGTGCCAGCAGCCCGGGACTAGCGGGAACGAAGGGTGTCTACGAGCAGTACTTC. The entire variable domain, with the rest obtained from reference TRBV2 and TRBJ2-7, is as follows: EPEVTQTPSHQVTQMGQEVILRCVPISNHLYFYWYRQILGQKVEFLVSFYNNEISEKSEIFDDQFSVERPDGSNFTLKIRSTKLEDSAMYFCASSPGLAGTKGVYEQYFGPGTRLTVT.

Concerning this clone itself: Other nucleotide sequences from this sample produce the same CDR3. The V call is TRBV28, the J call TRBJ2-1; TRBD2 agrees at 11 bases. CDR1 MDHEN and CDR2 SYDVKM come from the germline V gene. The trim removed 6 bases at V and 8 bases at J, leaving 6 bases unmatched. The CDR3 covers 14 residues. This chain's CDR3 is CASSLAGGIDEQFF. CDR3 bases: TGTGCCAGCAGCCTAGCGGGAGGAATCGATGAGCAGTTCTTC.

The CDR3 coding sequence is TGCGCCAGCAGCTTGGGACTAGCGGGAGTATCCGGAGATACGCAGTATTTT. It is translated as CASSLGLAGVSGDTQYF. The rearrangement joins TRBV5-1 to TRBJ2-3; 12 positions match TRBD2. This CDR3 spans 17 amino acids. CDR1 is SGHRS and CDR2 is YFSETQ in the germline V gene. V was pared by 0 bases and J by 5 bases, with 7 bases of the junction left unmatched.

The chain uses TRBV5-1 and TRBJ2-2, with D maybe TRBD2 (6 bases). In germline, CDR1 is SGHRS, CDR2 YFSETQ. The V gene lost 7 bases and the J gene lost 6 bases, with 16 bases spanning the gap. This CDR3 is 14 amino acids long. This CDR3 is CASLEGLPPGELFF. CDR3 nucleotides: TGCGCCAGCCTTGAGGGACTCCCTCCCGGGGAGCTGTTTTTT.

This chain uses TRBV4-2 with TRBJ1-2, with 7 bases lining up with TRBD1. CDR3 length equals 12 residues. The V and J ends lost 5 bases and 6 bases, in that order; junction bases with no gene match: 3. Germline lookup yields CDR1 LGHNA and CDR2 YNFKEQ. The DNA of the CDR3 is TGTGCCAGCAGCTCGACAGGGAATGGCTACACCTTC. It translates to CASSSTGNGYTF.

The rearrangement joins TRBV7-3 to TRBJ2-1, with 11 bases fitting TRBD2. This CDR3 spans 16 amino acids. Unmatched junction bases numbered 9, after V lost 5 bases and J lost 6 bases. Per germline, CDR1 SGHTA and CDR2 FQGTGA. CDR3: CASSPAGLAGLNEQFF. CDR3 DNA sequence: TGTGCCAGCAGCCCGGCCGGACTAGCGGGTCTCAATGAGCAGTTCTTC. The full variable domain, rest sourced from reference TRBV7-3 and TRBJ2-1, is GAGVSQTPSNKVTEKGKYVELRCDPISGHTALYWYRQSLGQGPEFLIYFQGTGAADDSGLPNDRFFAVRPEGSVSTLKIQRTERGDSAVYLCASSPAGLAGLNEQFFGPGTRLTVL.